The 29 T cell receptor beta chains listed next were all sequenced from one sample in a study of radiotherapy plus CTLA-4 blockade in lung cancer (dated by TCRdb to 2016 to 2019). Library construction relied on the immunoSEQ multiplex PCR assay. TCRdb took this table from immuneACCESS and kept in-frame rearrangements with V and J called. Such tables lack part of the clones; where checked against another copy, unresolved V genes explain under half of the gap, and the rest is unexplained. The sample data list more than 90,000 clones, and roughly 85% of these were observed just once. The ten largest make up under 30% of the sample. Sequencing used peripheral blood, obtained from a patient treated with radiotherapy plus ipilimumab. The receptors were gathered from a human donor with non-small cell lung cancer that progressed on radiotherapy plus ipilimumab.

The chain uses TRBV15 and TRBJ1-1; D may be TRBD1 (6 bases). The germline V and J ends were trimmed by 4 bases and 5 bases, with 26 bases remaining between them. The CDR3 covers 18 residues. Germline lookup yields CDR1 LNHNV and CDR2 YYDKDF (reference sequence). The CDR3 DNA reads TGTGCCACCAGCATCCCCTCGGCGGGGGGGCGAAAGGGAACTGAAGCTTTCTTT. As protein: CATSIPSAGGRKGTEAFF.

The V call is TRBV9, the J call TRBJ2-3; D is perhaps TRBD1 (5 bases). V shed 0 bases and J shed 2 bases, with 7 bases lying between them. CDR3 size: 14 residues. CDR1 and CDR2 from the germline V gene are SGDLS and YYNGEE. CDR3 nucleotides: TGTGCCAGCAGCGTAGAGGGGATCACAGATACGCAGTATTTT. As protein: CASSVEGITDTQYF.

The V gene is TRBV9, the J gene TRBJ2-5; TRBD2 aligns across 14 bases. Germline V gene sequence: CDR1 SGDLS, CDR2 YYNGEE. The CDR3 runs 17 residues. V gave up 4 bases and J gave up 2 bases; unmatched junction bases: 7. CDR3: CASSHGLAGGGQETQYF. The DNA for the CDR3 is TGTGCCAGCAGCCACGGACTAGCGGGAGGAGGGCAAGAGACCCAGTACTTC.

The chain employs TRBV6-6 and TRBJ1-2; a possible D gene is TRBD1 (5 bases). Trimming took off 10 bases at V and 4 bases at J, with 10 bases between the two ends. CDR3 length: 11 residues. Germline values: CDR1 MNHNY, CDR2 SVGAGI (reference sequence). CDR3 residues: CATTGGYGYTF. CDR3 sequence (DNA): TGTGCCACCACGGGGGGCTATGGCTACACCTTC.

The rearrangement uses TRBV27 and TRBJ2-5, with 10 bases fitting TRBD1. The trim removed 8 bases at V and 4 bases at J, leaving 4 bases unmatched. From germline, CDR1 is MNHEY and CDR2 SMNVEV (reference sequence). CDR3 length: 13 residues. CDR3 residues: CASGTGARETQYF. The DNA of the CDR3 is TGTGCCAGCGGGACAGGGGCGAGAGAGACCCAGTACTTC.

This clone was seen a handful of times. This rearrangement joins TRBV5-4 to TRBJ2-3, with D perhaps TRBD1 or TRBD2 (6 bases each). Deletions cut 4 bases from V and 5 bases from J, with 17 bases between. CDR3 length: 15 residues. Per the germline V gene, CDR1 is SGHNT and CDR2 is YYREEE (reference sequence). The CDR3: CASSPIGGFGDTQYF. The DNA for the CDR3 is TGTGCCAGCAGCCCGATAGGGGGGTTTGGAGATACGCAGTATTTT.

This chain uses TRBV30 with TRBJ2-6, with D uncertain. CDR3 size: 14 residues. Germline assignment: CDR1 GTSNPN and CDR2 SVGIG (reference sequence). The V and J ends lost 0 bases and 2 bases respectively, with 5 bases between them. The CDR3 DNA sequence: TGTGCCTGGAGTGTATACCCTGGGGCCAACGTCCTGACTTTC. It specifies CAWSVYPGANVLTF.

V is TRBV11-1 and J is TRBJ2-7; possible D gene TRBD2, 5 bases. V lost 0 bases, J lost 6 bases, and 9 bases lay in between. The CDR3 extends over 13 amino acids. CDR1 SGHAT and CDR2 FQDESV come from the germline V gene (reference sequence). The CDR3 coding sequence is TGTGCCAGCAGCTTAGCAGCTAGCTCCGAGCAGTACGTC. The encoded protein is CASSLAASSEQYV.

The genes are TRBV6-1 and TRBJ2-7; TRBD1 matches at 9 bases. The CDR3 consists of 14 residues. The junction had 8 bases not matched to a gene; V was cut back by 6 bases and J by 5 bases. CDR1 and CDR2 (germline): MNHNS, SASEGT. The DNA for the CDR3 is TGTGCCAGCAGCGTAACAGGGGGCTTTAACGAGCAGTACTTC. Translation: CASSVTGGFNEQYF.

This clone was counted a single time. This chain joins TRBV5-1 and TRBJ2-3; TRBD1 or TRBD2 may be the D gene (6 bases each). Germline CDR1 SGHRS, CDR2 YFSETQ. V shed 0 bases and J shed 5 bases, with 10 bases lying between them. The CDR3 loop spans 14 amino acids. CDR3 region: CASSLVGGGDTQYF. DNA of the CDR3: TGCGCCAGCAGCTTGGTGGGGGGCGGAGATACGCAGTATTTT.

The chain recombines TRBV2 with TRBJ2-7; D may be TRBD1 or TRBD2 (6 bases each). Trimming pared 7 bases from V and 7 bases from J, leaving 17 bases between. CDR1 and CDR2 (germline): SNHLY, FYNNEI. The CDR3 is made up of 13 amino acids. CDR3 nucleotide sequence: TGTGCCAGCACCAGGACGGGGGCACAGGAGCAGTACGTC. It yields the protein CASTRTGAQEQYV.

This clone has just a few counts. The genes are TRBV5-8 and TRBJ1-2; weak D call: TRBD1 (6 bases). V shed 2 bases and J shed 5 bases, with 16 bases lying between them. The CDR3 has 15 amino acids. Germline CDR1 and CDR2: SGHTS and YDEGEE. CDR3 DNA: TGTGCCAGCAGCTTTTCAGGGGCGTTACGGTATGGCTACACCTTC. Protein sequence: CASSFSGALRYGYTF.

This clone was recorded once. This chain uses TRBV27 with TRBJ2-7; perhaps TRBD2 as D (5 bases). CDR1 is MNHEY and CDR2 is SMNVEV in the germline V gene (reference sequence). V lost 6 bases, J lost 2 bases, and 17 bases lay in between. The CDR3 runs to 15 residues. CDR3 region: CASRVTKRGPYEQYF. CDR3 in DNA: TGTGCCAGCAGAGTGACGAAACGGGGTCCCTACGAGCAGTACTTC.

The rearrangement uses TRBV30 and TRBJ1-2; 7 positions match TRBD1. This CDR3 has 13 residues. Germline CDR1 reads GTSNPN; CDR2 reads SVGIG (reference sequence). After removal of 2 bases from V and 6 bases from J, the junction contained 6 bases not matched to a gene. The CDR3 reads CAWSIQGSDGYTF. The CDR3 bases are TGTGCCTGGAGTATACAGGGGTCGGATGGCTACACCTTC.

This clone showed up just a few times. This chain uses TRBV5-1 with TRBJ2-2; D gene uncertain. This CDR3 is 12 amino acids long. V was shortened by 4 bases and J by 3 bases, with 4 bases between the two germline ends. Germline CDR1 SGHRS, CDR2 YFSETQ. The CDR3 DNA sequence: TGCGCCAGCAGCCGAGACACCGGGGAGCTGTTTTTT. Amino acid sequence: CASSRDTGELFF.

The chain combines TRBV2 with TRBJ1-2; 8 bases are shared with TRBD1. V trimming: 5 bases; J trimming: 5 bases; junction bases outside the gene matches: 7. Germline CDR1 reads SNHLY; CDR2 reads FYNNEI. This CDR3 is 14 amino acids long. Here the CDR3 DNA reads TGTGCCAGCAGTTTCGACAGGGGTGGGTATGGCTACACCTTC. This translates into CASSFDRGGYGYTF.

The DNA of the CDR3 is TGTGCCAGCAGACCGGGGCCCCTAAGGGCAGATACGCAGTATTTT. Translated, it gives CASRPGPLRADTQYF. V gene TRBV27 combines with J gene TRBJ2-3; possibly TRBD1 or TRBD2 for D (5 bases each). V lost 6 bases and J 4 bases, leaving 17 bases between the germline ends. The CDR3 runs 15 residues. Germline CDR1 MNHEY, CDR2 SMNVEV (reference sequence).

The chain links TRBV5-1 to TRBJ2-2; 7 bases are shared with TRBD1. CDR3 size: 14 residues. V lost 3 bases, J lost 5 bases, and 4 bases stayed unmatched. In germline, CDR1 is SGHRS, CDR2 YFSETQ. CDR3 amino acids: CASSYTGATGELFF. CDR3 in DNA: TGCGCCAGCAGCTATACAGGGGCTACCGGGGAGCTGTTTTTT.

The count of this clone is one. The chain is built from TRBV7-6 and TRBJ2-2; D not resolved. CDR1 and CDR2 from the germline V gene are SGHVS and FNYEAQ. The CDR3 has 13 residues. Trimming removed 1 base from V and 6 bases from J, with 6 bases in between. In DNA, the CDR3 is TGTGCCAGCAGCTTAGTATTCTCCGGGGAGCTGTTTTTT. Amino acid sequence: CASSLVFSGELFF.

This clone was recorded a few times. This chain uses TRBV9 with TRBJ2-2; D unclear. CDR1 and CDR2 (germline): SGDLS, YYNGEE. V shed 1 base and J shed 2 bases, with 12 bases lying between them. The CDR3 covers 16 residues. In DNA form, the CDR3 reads TGTGCCAGCAGCGTACCAGCCGGGTTAAACACCGGGGAGCTGTTTTTT. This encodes CASSVPAGLNTGELFF.

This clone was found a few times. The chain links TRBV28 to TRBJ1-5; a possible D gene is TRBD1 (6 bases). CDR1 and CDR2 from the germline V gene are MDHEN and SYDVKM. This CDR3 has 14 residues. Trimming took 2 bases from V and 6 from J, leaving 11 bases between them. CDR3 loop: CASSLQGGGQPQHF. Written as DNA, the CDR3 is TGTGCCAGCAGTTTACAAGGGGGAGGTCAGCCCCAGCATTTT.

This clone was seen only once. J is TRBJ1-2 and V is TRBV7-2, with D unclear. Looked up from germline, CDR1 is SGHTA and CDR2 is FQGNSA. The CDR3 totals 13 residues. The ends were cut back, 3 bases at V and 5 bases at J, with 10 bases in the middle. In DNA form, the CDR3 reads TGTGCCAGCAGCTTTAGTTACCGTTATGGCTACACCTTC. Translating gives CASSFSYRYGYTF.

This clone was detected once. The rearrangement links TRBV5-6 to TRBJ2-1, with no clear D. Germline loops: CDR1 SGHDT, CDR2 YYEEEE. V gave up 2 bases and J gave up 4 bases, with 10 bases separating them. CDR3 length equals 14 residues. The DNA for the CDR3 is TGTGCCAGCAGCTTATTGGCTAATTACAATGAGCAGTTCTTC. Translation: CASSLLANYNEQFF. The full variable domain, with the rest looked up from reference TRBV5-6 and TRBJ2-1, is DAGVTQSPTHLIKTRGQQVTLRCSPKSGHDTVSWYQQALGQGPQFIFQYYEEEERQRGNFPDRFSGHQFPNYSSELNVNALLLGDSALYLCASSLLANYNEQFFGPGTRLTVL.

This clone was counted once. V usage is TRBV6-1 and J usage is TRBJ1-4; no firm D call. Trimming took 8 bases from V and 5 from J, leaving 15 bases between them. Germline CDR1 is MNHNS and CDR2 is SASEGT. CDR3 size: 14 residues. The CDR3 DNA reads TGTGCCAGCCGGCCTACAACACCGAATGAAAAACTGTTTTTT. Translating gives CASRPTTPNEKLFF.

CDR3 in amino acids: CASSQTGETQPQHF. Written as DNA, the CDR3 is TGCGCCAGCAGCCAGACAGGGGAGACTCAGCCCCAGCATTTT. The J gene is TRBJ1-5, the V gene TRBV5-1; 8 nucleotides match TRBD1. The V gene end was trimmed by 4 bases and the J gene end by 6 bases; junction bases not matched to a gene: 6. CDR1 and CDR2 from the germline V gene are SGHRS and YFSETQ. The CDR3 covers 14 residues.

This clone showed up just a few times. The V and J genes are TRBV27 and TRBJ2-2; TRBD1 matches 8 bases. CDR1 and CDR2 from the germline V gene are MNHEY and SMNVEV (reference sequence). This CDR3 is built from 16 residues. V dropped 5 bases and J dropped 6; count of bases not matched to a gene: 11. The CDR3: CASSHPTGTGPGELFF. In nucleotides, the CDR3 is TGTGCCAGCAGTCACCCGACCGGGACAGGTCCCGGGGAGCTGTTTTTT.

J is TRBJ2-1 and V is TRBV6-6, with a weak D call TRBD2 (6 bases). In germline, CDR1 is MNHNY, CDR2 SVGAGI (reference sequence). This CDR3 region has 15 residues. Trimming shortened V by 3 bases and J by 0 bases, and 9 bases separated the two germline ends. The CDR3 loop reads CASSYGGSSYNEQFF. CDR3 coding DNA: TGTGCCAGCAGTTATGGAGGGAGCTCCTACAATGAGCAGTTCTTC.

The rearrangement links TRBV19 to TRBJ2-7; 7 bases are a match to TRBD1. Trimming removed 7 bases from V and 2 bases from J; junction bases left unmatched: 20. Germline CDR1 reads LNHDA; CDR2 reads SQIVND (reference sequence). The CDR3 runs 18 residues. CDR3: CASNTIPVGTAYTYEQYV. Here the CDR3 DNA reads TGTGCCAGTAACACTATACCAGTAGGGACAGCCTATACCTACGAGCAGTACGTC.

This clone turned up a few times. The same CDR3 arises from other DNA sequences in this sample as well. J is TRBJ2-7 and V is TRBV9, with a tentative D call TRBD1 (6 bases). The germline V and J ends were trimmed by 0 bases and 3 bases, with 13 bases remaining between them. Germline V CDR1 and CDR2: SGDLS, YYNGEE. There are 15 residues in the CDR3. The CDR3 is CASSVGVGGNYEQYF. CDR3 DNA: TGTGCCAGCAGCGTAGGAGTAGGGGGTAACTACGAGCAGTACTTC.